This TCR beta chain comes out of a study of T cell changes during pregnancy in multiple sclerosis. Generated by immunoSEQ multiplex PCR, the TCRdb table keeps only in-frame clones and is missing some. The sample holds around 60,000 clones, 80% to 95% seen once. V lost 6 bases, J lost 3 bases, and 9 bases lay in between. The CDR3 runs to 13 residues. CDR1 and CDR2 (germline): MNHEY, SVGAGI. With respect to this clone: At the DNA level, this CDR3 is encoded by other sequences in the same sample as well.

The V call is TRBV6-5, the J call TRBJ1-3, with a weak D call TRBD1 (5 bases). The sequence was collected from a female donor with multiple sclerosis, enrolled in a pregnancy study. Material: peripheral blood, obtained in the second trimester of pregnancy. The chain's CDR3 is CASSPGGGNTIYF. The CDR3 DNA is TGTGCCAGCAGCCCCGGGGGTGGAAACACCATATATTTT.